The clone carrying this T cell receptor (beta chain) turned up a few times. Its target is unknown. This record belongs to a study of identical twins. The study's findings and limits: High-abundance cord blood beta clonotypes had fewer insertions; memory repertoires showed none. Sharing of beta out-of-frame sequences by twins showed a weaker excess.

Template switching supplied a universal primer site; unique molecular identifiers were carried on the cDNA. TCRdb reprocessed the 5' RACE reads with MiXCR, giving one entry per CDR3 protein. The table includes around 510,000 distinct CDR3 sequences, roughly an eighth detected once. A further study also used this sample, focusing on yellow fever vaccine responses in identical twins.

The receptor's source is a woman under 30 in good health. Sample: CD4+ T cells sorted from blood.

The CDR3: CASSALTSGAETQYF. The CDR3 DNA is TGCGCCAGCAGCGCGTTGACTAGCGGGGCAGAGACCCAGTACTTC. V and J are TRBV5-1 and TRBJ2-5, with 11 bases fitting TRBD2. V lost 4 bases to trimming and J lost 4 bases; unmatched junction nucleotides: 6. Germline V gene data show CDR1 as SGHRS and CDR2 as YFSETQ. This CDR3 spans 15 amino acids.